Sequencing of this T cell receptor beta chain was carried out in a study of blood T cell repertoires in COVID-19. Study background: COVID-19 samples, acute and convalescent, were from the United States, Italy and Spain.

Sequencing was performed with immunoSEQ multiplex PCR; in TCRdb, only in-frame clones are kept and a portion is missing. This sample has 400,000 or so clones, with around 91% found just once. Study members were between 18 and 89 years old and lived in approximately 25 US regions. Germline V gene sequence: CDR1 SGHVS, CDR2 FQNEAQ. V was trimmed by 6 bases and J by 5 bases, leaving 13 bases between them. The CDR3 runs to 14 residues. V is TRBV7-8 and J is TRBJ2-2; D is perhaps TRBD1 (6 bases). Sequencing used PBMCs or T cells enriched from blood (not recorded which). The clonotype comes from a young man who had recovered from COVID-19. The CDR3 DNA reads as TGTGCCAGCAGAAGGAGAGGGGGTACCGGGGAGCTGTTTTTT. Translated, it gives CASRRRGGTGELFF.